The entry below gives a single T cell receptor beta chain sequence along with its context. Authors' data handling: Using reference gene primer amplification, nucleated cell counts were estimated. Sequencing was performed with immunoSEQ multiplex PCR; in TCRdb, only in-frame clones are kept and a portion is missing. V and J calls and clone size are copied from that table; D and trimming were computed from the DNA. The table records under 130,000 clones, roughly 89% of them present only once. The data belong to a study of blood T cell repertoires in COVID-19. Across the study: From the United States, Italy and Spain came samples of acute and convalescent COVID-19. PBMCs, B-cell-depleted T cells, or T cells were the source of the cDNA or gDNA that made up the material.

The sequenced material came from peripheral blood. The receptor was derived from a woman of 80 years or more in a cohort sampled during active COVID-19.

In DNA form, the CDR3 reads TGTGCCAGCAGTCCCACAGGGGGCCTGAGGGGAAACACCATATATTTT. Its protein product is CASSPTGGLRGNTIYF. The rearrangement joins TRBV27 to TRBJ1-3; 9 positions match TRBD1. After removal of 5 bases from V and 4 bases from J, the junction contained 9 bases not matched to a gene. The CDR3 consists of 16 residues. Germline V gives CDR1 MNHEY, CDR2 SMNVEV (reference sequence).